Listed below are T cell receptor beta chains from one sample, sequenced in a study of T cell clones after liver transplantation. Assay used: immunoSEQ multiplex PCR; TCRdb lists only in-frame clones, some missing. The profile shows approximately 100,000 clones, around four fifths of them singletons. The specimen was CD4+ T cells from blood, collected around 44 months after liver transplant. These receptors came from a human patient who received a liver transplant. Certain T cells may be donor cells from the graft. The CDR3 runs from the conserved cysteine through the conserved F or W. Each record gives: clone size, J gene, V gene, D gene, CDR3 protein, CDR3 DNA. A D gene is named only where the DNA matches it firmly. Size values are once, few and many counts, or a class for expanded clones, and some rows have none.

- | TRBJ2-7 | TRBV7-3 | - | CASSLTGWNEQYF | TGTGCCAGCAGCTTAACGGGGTGGAACGAGCAGTACTTC
- | TRBJ1-5 | TRBV6-5 | - | CASTPSHSNQPQHF | TGTGCCAGCACTCCCAGCCATAGCAATCAGCCCCAGCATTTT
- | TRBJ1-5 | TRBV6-5 | - | CASSYGAGGGNQPQHF | TGTGCCAGCAGTTACGGTGCAGGAGGAGGCAATCAGCCCCAGCATTTT
- | TRBJ2-7 | TRBV4-1 | TRBD1 | CASSQDRVLGTVSEQYF | TGCGCCAGCAGCCAAGATAGGGTCCTCGGGACAGTCAGTGAGCAGTACTTC
- | TRBJ2-2 | TRBV2 | TRBD1 | CASRGRTGSTGELFF | TGTGCCAGCAGGGGGCGGACAGGAAGTACCGGGGAGCTGTTTTTT
- | TRBJ1-5 | TRBV5-1 | - | CASSLEGLGSNQPQHF | TGCGCCAGCAGCTTGGAAGGGTTGGGAAGCAATCAGCCCCAGCATTTT
- | TRBJ2-7 | TRBV6-5 | - | CASIGQDYEQYF | TGTGCCAGCATCGGACAAGACTACGAGCAGTACTTC
- | TRBJ1-6 | TRBV6-6 | - | CASSYFGGTVDF | TGTGCCAGCAGTTATTTTGGGGGCACAGTCGACTTT
- | TRBJ1-5 | TRBV15 | - | CATSREPRPNTGPQHF | TGTGCCACCAGCAGAGAACCCAGGCCAAACACGGGGCCCCAGCATTTT
many | TRBJ2-3 | TRBV19 | - | CASAPGAGDTQYF | TGTGCCAGCGCCCCAGGGGCGGGGGATACGCAGTATTTT
- | TRBJ2-5 | TRBV11-2 | - | CASSLALQETQYF | TGTGCCAGCAGCTTAGCCCTCCAAGAGACCCAGTACTTC
- | TRBJ2-1 | TRBV5-6 | - | CASSPSGVDNEQFF | TGTGCCAGCAGCCCGTCGGGGGTGGACAATGAGCAGTTCTTC
- | TRBJ2-1 | TRBV28 | TRBD2 | CASSLGLAGSYGEQFF | TGTGCCAGCAGTTTGGGACTAGCGGGCAGTTATGGTGAGCAGTTCTTC
- | TRBJ2-7 | TRBV18 | TRBD1 | CASSAGTGTYEQYF | TGTGCCAGCTCTGCCGGGACAGGGACCTACGAGCAGTACTTC
few | TRBJ2-2 | TRBV9 | - | CASSVEDSGTGELFF | TGTGCCAGCAGCGTAGAAGATAGCGGTACCGGGGAGCTGTTTTTT
- | TRBJ1-4 | TRBV27 | TRBD1 | CASSSNTGATNEKLFF | TGTGCCAGCAGTTCTAATACAGGGGCTACTAATGAAAAACTGTTTTTT
once | TRBJ2-2 | TRBV21-1 | - | CASSSPGELFF | TGTGCCAGCAGCAGTCCCGGGGAGCTGTTTTTT
once | TRBJ2-1 | TRBV4-2 | TRBD1 | CASSQALVRGSEQFF | TGTGCCAGCAGCCAAGCGCTAGTCAGGGGGAGTGAGCAGTTCTTC
once | TRBJ2-3 | TRBV7-6 | - | CASSDRFTDTQYF | TGTGCCAGCAGCGACAGATTCACAGATACGCAGTATTTT
- | TRBJ2-1 | TRBV5-1 | TRBD2 | CASSPGLAGSNEQFF | TGCGCCAGCAGCCCAGGACTAGCGGGGTCGAATGAGCAGTTCTTC
once | TRBJ1-1 | TRBV5-4 | - | CASSYTLNTEAFF | TGTGCCAGCAGCTACACCTTGAACACTGAAGCTTTCTTT
- | TRBJ2-1 | TRBV27 | TRBD2 | CASSTLAGEIYNEQFF | TGTGCCAGCAGTACCCTAGCGGGAGAGATATACAATGAGCAGTTCTTC
few | TRBJ2-7 | TRBV7-8 | TRBD2 | CASSSDPWRETGEQYF | TGTGCCAGCAGCTCCGACCCGTGGCGGGAGACGGGAGAGCAGTACTTC
- | TRBJ1-3 | TRBV18 | - | CASSSQQGSGNTIYF | TGTGCCAGCTCCAGCCAACAGGGCTCTGGAAACACCATATATTTT
- | TRBJ2-2 | TRBV4-2 | TRBD1 | CASSQDLQGKDTGELFF | TGTGCCAGCAGCCAAGATCTACAGGGGAAGGACACCGGGGAGCTGTTTTTT
- | TRBJ1-4 | TRBV9 | TRBD1 | CASSVTGDREKLFF | TGTGCCAGCAGCGTTACAGGGGACAGGGAAAAACTGTTTTTT
- | TRBJ1-4 | TRBV11-2 | - | CASSPGRGATNEKLFF | TGTGCCAGCAGCCCCGGGAGGGGGGCAACTAATGAAAAACTGTTTTTT
- | TRBJ1-4 | TRBV2 | TRBD1 | CASARTGEYNEKLFF | TGTGCCAGCGCCCGGACAGGGGAATATAATGAAAAACTGTTTTTT
- | TRBJ2-3 | TRBV20-1 | - | CSANTDTQYF | TGCAGTGCCAACACAGATACGCAGTATTTT
- | TRBJ1-2 | TRBV30 | TRBD1 | CAWRYGGQRNGYTF | TGTGCCTGGAGGTATGGGGGACAGAGAAATGGCTACACCTTC
- | TRBJ1-1 | TRBV28 | TRBD1 | CASSSPGQAPEAFF | TGTGCCAGCAGCTCACCGGGACAGGCTCCCGAAGCTTTCTTT
- | TRBJ2-1 | TRBV27 | TRBD2 | CASTPGLPPYNEQFF | TGTGCCAGCACCCCGGGACTACCGCCCTACAATGAGCAGTTCTTC
- | TRBJ2-5 | TRBV28 | - | CASSFKLAEETQYF | TGTGCCAGCAGTTTTAAGCTAGCTGAAGAGACCCAGTACTTC
- | TRBJ1-1 | TRBV5-1 | TRBD1 | CASSLDQGGLNTEAFF | TGCGCCAGCAGCTTGGATCAGGGGGGGCTGAACACTGAAGCTTTCTTT
- | TRBJ2-5 | TRBV5-1 | - | CASSSGTGQETQYF | TGCGCCAGCAGCTCCGGGACGGGGCAAGAGACCCAGTACTTC